This is a list of T cell receptor beta chains from one sample in a study of T cell responses to AZD1222 COVID-19 vaccine. Sequencing was performed with immunoSEQ multiplex PCR; in TCRdb, only in-frame clones are kept and a portion is missing. Of 140,000 to 150,000 clones listed, 85% to 95% were seen once; the top ten hold about 2.1%. Here the sequenced sample was peripheral blood, taken on day 0 of AZD1222 vaccination. The receptors originated from an adult in good health. Both conserved end residues are part of each CDR3. Fields, in order: clone size, J gene, D gene, V gene, CDR3 DNA, CDR3 protein. The D gene is left open where the match is weak. Not every row has a clone size; where given, it reads once, few, many or a size class.

. TRBJ2-7 . TRBV27 TGTGCCAGCAGTTTGGGAACAGTGAACCCCTACGAGCAGTACTTC CASSLGTVNPYEQYF
. TRBJ1-5 . TRBV7-2 TGTGCCAGCAGCTTAGGTAGTGGGGGGCCAGGCCCCCAGCATTTT CASSLGSGGPGPQHF
. TRBJ2-2 . TRBV3-1/TRBV3-2 TGTGCCAGCAGCCTGGCCACCGGGGAGCTGTTTTTT CASSLATGELFF
. TRBJ2-7 . TRBV12-2 TGTGCAAGTCGCTTGCGCTCCTCAATTACTGACCGCGCCTACGAGCAGTACTTC CASRLRSSITDRAYEQYF
. TRBJ2-7 . TRBV7-9 TGTGCCAGCAGCTTAGACGCCATCTCCTACGAGCAGTACTTC CASSLDAISYEQYF
. TRBJ1-6 . TRBV6-5 TGTGCCAGCAGTTCCGGGACCTATTCACCCCTCCACTTT CASSSGTYSPLHF
few TRBJ2-1 . TRBV5-1 TGCGCCAGCAGCGTTGAAGGGTTTCAGGACAATGAGCAGTTCTTC CASSVEGFQDNEQFF
. TRBJ1-2 . TRBV6-5 TGTGCCAGCAGTCCCTTCTTTATTAACTATGGCTACACCTTC CASSPFFINYGYTF
. TRBJ2-1 TRBD1 TRBV27 TGTGCCAGCAGTTTAAGTGGAACAGGGGCAAGAAATGAGCAGTTCTTC CASSLSGTGARNEQFF
. TRBJ2-3 . TRBV1 TGCACCAGCAGCCCACAGGTCGAAAGCACAGATACGCAGTATTTT CTSSPQVESTDTQYF
. TRBJ1-2 TRBD1 TRBV6-2/TRBV6-3 TGTGCCAGCAGTTCCCGAGGGGGCGCGAGTTACTATGGCTACACCTTC CASSSRGGASYYGYTF
. TRBJ2-1 . TRBV13 TGTGCCAGCAGCTACCTCTCTGAGCAGTTCTTC CASSYLSEQFF
. TRBJ1-5 . TRBV7-3 TGTGCCAGCAGCTTAAGACGCGCAGACCAGCCCCAGCATTTT CASSLRRADQPQHF
. TRBJ2-5 . TRBV7-9 TGTGCCAGCAGCCCTACTCAAACCGCAGAGACCCAGTACTTC CASSPTQTAETQYF
. TRBJ2-1 TRBD2 TRBV15 TGTGCCACCAGCAGAGATATTCTAGCGGGGGTTTACAATGAGCAGTTCTTC CATSRDILAGVYNEQFF
. TRBJ1-6 TRBD1 TRBV19 TGTGCCAGTAGTATCGACAGGGGTGGTTCACCCCTCCACTTT CASSIDRGGSPLHF
. TRBJ2-3 . TRBV27 TGTGCCAGCATCCCAGACCGATTAGGTGATACGCAGTATTTT CASIPDRLGDTQYF
. TRBJ2-7 TRBD1 TRBV5-5 TGTGCCAGCGACAGGGCCTACGAGCAGTACTTC CASDRAYEQYF
. TRBJ2-1 . TRBV7-2 TGTGCCAGCAGCTTAGCACAGGACCGCGATGAGCAGTTCTTC CASSLAQDRDEQFF